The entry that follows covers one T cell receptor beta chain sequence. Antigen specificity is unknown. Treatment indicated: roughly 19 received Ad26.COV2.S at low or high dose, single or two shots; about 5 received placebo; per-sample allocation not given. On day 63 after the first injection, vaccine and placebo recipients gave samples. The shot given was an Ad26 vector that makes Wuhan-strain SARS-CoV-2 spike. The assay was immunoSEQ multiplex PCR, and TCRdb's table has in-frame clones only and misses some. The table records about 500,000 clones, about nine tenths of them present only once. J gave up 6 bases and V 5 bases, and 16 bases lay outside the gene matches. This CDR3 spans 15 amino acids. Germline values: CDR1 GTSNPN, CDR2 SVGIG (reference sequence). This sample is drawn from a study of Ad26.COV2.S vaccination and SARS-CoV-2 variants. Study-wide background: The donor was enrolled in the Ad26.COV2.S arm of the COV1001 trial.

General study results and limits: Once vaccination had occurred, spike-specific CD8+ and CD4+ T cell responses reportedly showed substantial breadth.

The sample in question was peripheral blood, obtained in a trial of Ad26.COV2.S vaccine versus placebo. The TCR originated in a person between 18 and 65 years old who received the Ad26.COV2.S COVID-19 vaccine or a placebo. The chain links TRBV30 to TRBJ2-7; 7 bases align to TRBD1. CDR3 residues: CAWGLLDRDYSEQYF. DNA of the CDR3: TGTGCCTGGGGCCTTCTCGACAGGGATTACTCCGAGCAGTACTTC.